The TCR beta chain under discussion was sequenced for a study of T cell repertoires in cytomegalovirus infection. Overall study context: Through public TCR beta signatures, both CMV infection and matching HLA type were indicated. Broader study findings: Adding up the frequency of public TCR beta families identified people who carried CMV plus the relevant HLA. In two of eight donors, the top clonotype was HLA-C-restricted CMV-specific.

CDR1 is SGHAT, CDR2 FQNNGV, per germline. The CDR3 extends over 16 amino acids. V shed 5 bases, J shed 0 bases, and the junction held 7 bases outside the gene matches. TCRdb processed the reads anew with MiXCR; each CDR3 protein has one entry. This sample has about 310,000 distinct CDR3 sequences, with 17% found just once. A note on this clonotype: The target antigen is unknown.

Material for sequencing was PBMCs. This receptor was obtained from a human donor in good health (CMV status not recorded). Some clones in this sample may be carry-over from other donors' samples. This chain joins TRBV11-2 and TRBJ2-7, with 10 bases matching TRBD2. The CDR3 coding sequence is TGTGCCAGCAGCCCTCGGACTAGCGGATACTCCTACGAGCAGTACTTC. The encoded protein is CASSPRTSGYSYEQYF. Combining the CDR3 with reference TRBV11-2 and TRBJ2-7 gives the whole variable domain EAGVAQSPRYKIIEKRQSVAFWCNPISGHATLYWYQQILGQGPKLLIQFQNNGVVDDSQLPKDRFSAERLKGVDSTLKIQPAKLEDSAVYLCASSPRTSGYSYEQYFGPGTRLTVT.